One and the same sample provided the 17 T cell receptor beta chains below, sequenced in a study of T cell responses to AZD1222 COVID-19 vaccine. Libraries were prepared by immunoSEQ multiplex PCR; TCRdb keeps only in-frame clonotypes and omits some of them. The sample lists around 140,000 clones, around 90% occurring once. The sequenced sample was peripheral blood, obtained 28 days after the second AZD1222 dose. Every receptor here comes from an adult who received the AZD1222 COVID-19 vaccine.

CDR3 coding DNA: TGTGCCAGCAGCGTAGAAGGGACAGGGAACACTGAAGCTTTCTTT. Translated, it gives CASSVEGTGNTEAFF. The chain has TRBV9 and TRBJ1-1; 8 bases line up with TRBD1. V was clipped by 0 bases and J by 1 base; unmatched bases: 2. The CDR3 consists of 15 residues. Per germline, CDR1 SGDLS and CDR2 YYNGEE.

The chain recombines TRBV12-3 or TRBV12-4 with TRBJ2-7; the D is unclear. Trimming cost V 6 bases and J 9 bases, with 12 bases left between them. The length of the CDR3 is 11 residues. The CDR3 nucleotides are TGTGCCAGCAGCCTTCTACGTATGCAGTACTTC. Amino acids: CASSLLRMQYF.

DNA for the CDR3: TGCGCCAGCAGTGGAGGTAATGAAAAACTGTTTTTT. It specifies CASSGGNEKLFF. This chain uses TRBV4-1 with TRBJ1-4; no clear D. The V gene's germline CDR1 is MGHRA and CDR2 YSYEKL. This CDR3 is built from 12 residues. V gave up 6 bases and J gave up 4 bases, with 6 bases separating them.

This sequence joins TRBV7-2 and TRBJ2-3; the match to TRBD2 covers 7 bases. The CDR3 loop spans 16 amino acids. The V and J ends lost 5 bases and 3 bases, in that order; junction bases with no gene match: 11. Germline V gives CDR1 SGHTA, CDR2 FQGNSA. CDR3 region: CASSVDGAGETDTQYF. The CDR3 bases are TGTGCCAGCAGCGTCGATGGGGCGGGAGAAACAGATACGCAGTATTTT.

This clone was seen more than once but under ten times. This rearrangement joins TRBV7-2 to TRBJ2-3, with D uncertain. The germline V and J ends were trimmed by 1 base and 8 bases, with 16 bases remaining between them. Germline V gene data show CDR1 as SGHTA and CDR2 as FQGNSA. The CDR3 covers 15 residues. CDR3 sequence: CASSLDLRPLGTQYF. In DNA form, the CDR3 reads TGTGCCAGCAGCTTAGATTTACGGCCCCTTGGTACGCAGTATTTT.

The chain has TRBV3-1 (or the pseudogene TRBV3-2) and TRBJ2-5, with unresolved D. CDR1 is LGHDT and CDR2 is YNNKEL in the germline V gene (reference sequence). Trimming cost V 1 base and J 1 base, with 10 bases left between them. This CDR3 is 15 amino acids long. For the CDR3, the DNA is TGTGCCAGCAGCCAAGCGGAAGCCCCCCAAGAGACCCAGTACTTC. Amino acids: CASSQAEAPQETQYF.

This clone was seen only once. The rearrangement links TRBV13 to TRBJ2-1; 13 bases are a match to TRBD2. The CDR3 contains 16 residues. CDR1 PRHDT and CDR2 FYEKMQ come from the germline V gene (reference sequence). V shed 0 bases, J shed 9 bases, and the junction held 5 bases outside the gene matches. CDR3 region: CASSLGTSGGAGEQFF. The CDR3 DNA reads TGTGCCAGCAGCTTAGGTACTAGCGGGGGGGCTGGTGAGCAGTTCTTC.

The chain couples TRBV6-5 to TRBJ1-5, with D maybe TRBD1 (6 bases). CDR3 size: 15 residues. V lost 6 bases, J lost 4 bases, and 16 bases lay in between. Germline CDR1 is MNHEY and CDR2 is SVGAGI. For the CDR3, the DNA is TGTGCCAGCAGGATCGGGGGGGGCCGTAATCAGCCCCAGCATTTT. Translated, it gives CASRIGGGRNQPQHF.

This sequence joins TRBV5-4 and TRBJ2-3, with D perhaps TRBD1 (7 bases). CDR3 length: 17 amino acids. CDR1 is SGHNT, CDR2 YYREEE, per germline (reference sequence). V gave up 5 bases and J gave up 2 bases, with 21 bases separating them. The CDR3 spells CASRLGQEGRFTDTQYF. The DNA of the CDR3 is TGTGCCAGCAGACTTGGACAGGAAGGGAGGTTCACAGATACGCAGTATTTT.

This rearrangement joins TRBV30 to TRBJ1-1, with TRBD1 matching 9 bases. The CDR3 sequence is 14 residues long. Germline values: CDR1 GTSNPN, CDR2 SVGIG (reference sequence). J gave up 3 bases and V 2 bases, and 4 bases lay outside the gene matches. The CDR3 sequence is CAWSRWTGDTEAFF. Here the CDR3 DNA reads TGTGCCTGGAGTCGATGGACAGGGGACACTGAAGCTTTCTTT.

The chain is built from TRBV24-1 and TRBJ1-1, with 7 bases aligning to TRBD1. The germline V gene encodes CDR1 KGHDR and CDR2 SFDVKD. The CDR3 is 14 amino acids. Unmatched junction bases numbered 8, after V lost 3 bases and J lost 8 bases. The chain's CDR3 is CATSDPEVQGEAFF. In nucleotides, the CDR3 is TGTGCCACCAGTGATCCGGAAGTACAGGGGGAAGCTTTCTTT.

This sequence joins TRBV10-3 and TRBJ2-6, with 11 nucleotides matching TRBD1. CDR1 and CDR2 (germline): ENHRY, SYGVKD. V was pared by 6 bases and J by 1 base, with 5 bases of the junction left unmatched. The CDR3 runs 17 residues. The CDR3 DNA reads TGTGCCATCAGAGGGGGACAGGGGGTTTCTGGGGCCAACGTCCTGACTTTC. It yields the protein CAIRGGQGVSGANVLTF.

The rearrangement joins TRBV7-9 to TRBJ2-1; TRBD2 might be the D (6 bases). CDR3 length: 14 residues. Trimming removed 0 bases from V and 8 bases from J, with 11 bases in between. The germline CDR1 and CDR2 sequences are SEHNR and FQNEAQ (reference sequence). CDR3 nucleotides: TGTGCCAGCAGCTTAGCGGGGGGAAAGGATGAGCAGTTCTTC. Amino acid sequence: CASSLAGGKDEQFF. Filled out from reference TRBV7-9 and TRBJ2-1, the complete variable domain reads DTGVSQNPRHKITKRGQNVTFRCDPISEHNRLYWYRQTLGQGPEFLTYFQNEAQLEKSRLLSDRFSAERPKGSFSTLEIQRTEQGDSAMYLCASSLAGGKDEQFFGPGTRLTVL.

The rearrangement joins TRBV4-2 to TRBJ2-3; 10 nucleotides line up with TRBD2. V lost 1 base, J lost 2 bases, and 9 bases stayed unmatched. From germline, CDR1 is LGHNA and CDR2 YNFKEQ. The CDR3 runs 18 residues. Here the CDR3 reads CASSQGISLAGNTDTQYF. CDR3 nucleotides: TGTGCCAGCAGCCAAGGTATTTCACTAGCGGGAAACACAGATACGCAGTATTTT.

In this sample, this clone turned up once. The rearrangement links TRBV4-2 to TRBJ1-1; D is perhaps TRBD1 (5 bases). The CDR3 extends over 15 amino acids. The V and J ends lost 5 bases and 4 bases respectively, with 17 bases between them. The germline V gene has CDR1 LGHNA and CDR2 YNFKEQ. The CDR3 spells CASSNGQGESTEAFF. CDR3 nucleotides: TGTGCCAGCAGCAACGGCCAGGGTGAGAGCACTGAAGCTTTCTTT.

The chain carries TRBV7-2 and TRBJ1-4; D is unclear. Trimming took 2 bases from V and 8 from J, leaving 18 bases between them. This CDR3 has 16 amino acids. Germline V gives CDR1 SGHTA, CDR2 FQGNSA. CDR3 sequence reads: CASSLMKDVEGEKLFF. In DNA, the CDR3 is TGTGCCAGCAGCTTAATGAAGGACGTGGAAGGAGAAAAACTGTTTTTT.

This rearrangement joins TRBV6-5 to TRBJ2-7, with 9 positions matching TRBD1. This CDR3 has 15 amino acids. In germline, CDR1 is MNHEY, CDR2 SVGAGI. The J segment lost 7 bases and the V segment lost 6 bases, leaving 13 bases of the junction unmatched. In DNA, the CDR3 is TGTGCCAGCAGCAATACCGGGACAGGGACGGAAGAGCAGTACTTC. Translated: CASSNTGTGTEEQYF.